This TCR beta chain was identified during a study of blood T cells in healthy people across ages (dated by TCRdb to the mid-2010s). With respect to the entire study: In model experiments, template switching captured roughly one uniquely barcoded TCR beta cDNA molecule for every two T cells. Four age groups were formed from the donors: young (average about 17 years), middle-aged (just under 40), aged (62) and long-lived (roughly 81). The study measured age-related changes in TCR beta repertoire diversity using deep sequencing normalized with unique cDNA molecular identifiers. Two additional independent replicas of 1 million unique cDNA reads from the same blood draw were analyzed for two donors (one aged 18 to 30 and one aged 80 or older). Donors of different ages were randomly distributed across sequencing lanes to avoid experimental bias. General conclusions and limits of the study: Compared with the aged group, the long-lived group had more naive CD4+ T cells, fewer expanded clones and increased TCR diversity, suggesting age selection. Donor CMV infection status was unknown, potentially confounding age-related changes in expanded clonotypes. Estimates of total diversity based on one million sequenced T cells were regarded as lower bounds and as underestimates. Observed TCR beta diversity per million T cells fell roughly linearly with age, and a significant reduction was already apparent by age approximately 40. The percentage of naive T cells measured by flow cytometry correlated strongly with observed TCR beta diversity. Bulk unsorted PBMC profiling prevented conclusive comparison of naive and antigen-experienced compartments.

This clonotype was seen many times. Its recognized antigen is unknown. Nothing much larger sits one base from this clone, and base qualities are not available. Including cysteine and phenylalanine, the CDR3 has 14 amino acids. The retained sequence is limited to the CDR3, 42 bases, with the frame set at the first base. Based on the germline V gene (reference sequence), the CDR1 and CDR2 sequences are DFQATT and SNEGSKA. Trimming takes 1 base from V and 0 bases from J, and the germline ends sit 7 bases apart. Donors were 30 to 45 systemically healthy Caucasian individuals from Russia aged roughly 6 to 90 years. Approximately 10 milliliters of peripheral blood were collected from each donor into EDTA-treated Vacutainer tubes. Ficoll-Paque density-gradient centrifugation was used to isolate PBMCs, with at least 7 million per sample. Trizol reagent was used to extract total RNA from the PBMCs, yielding at least 6 micrograms per sample. Naive CD45RAhigh/CD27high T cell percentages were measured by flow cytometry on a PBMC aliquot from every donor.

The method was 5' RACE. Reads for this sample came from an Illumina HiSeq 2500. A second PCR of about 6 to 11 cycles was performed with a sample-barcoded 5' primer and a J-beta primer mix. A unique molecular identifier was introduced onto each TCR beta cDNA molecule by a template-switch 5' adaptor carrying 12 random nucleotides. Each sample yielded at least 2.5 million CDR3-containing paired-end reads. The Mint cDNA synthesis kit, primed by a TRBC-specific oligonucleotide, was used to synthesize first-strand cDNA from all RNA. Following uracil-DNA glycosylase treatment, a first 18-cycle PCR with universal primers M1SS and BC2_uni_R was performed on all cDNA. On the study's bioinformatics: Normalization of each sample was performed by random selection of 1 million high-quality reads, each carrying a distinct molecular identifier. Instead of being binned into consensus sequences, reads that shared molecular identifiers were thrown out. MiTCR, set to a Q25 quality threshold and the strictest error-elimination algorithm, was used for CDR3 identification, clonotype clustering and error correction. A nonparametric unseen species model using Euler transformation provided a lower-bound estimate of total TCR beta diversity. TCRdb reprocessing: public reads trimmed at Q25 with fastp, clones called with MiXCR, in-frame beta chains kept. All rows with the same CDR3 protein become a single entry with the most common DNA and genes. The V and J calls and clone size come from TCRdb's table, not from the authors' own analysis. This sample holds approximately 680,000 distinct CDR3 sequences; 32% were observed only once. The leading ten clones occupy over 15% of the sample.

This receptor was identified in a woman aged 80 or over in good health. Donor details come from another sample of the same person, matched by shared clones. The chain employs TRBV20-1 and TRBJ2-1, with the D gene too uncertain to name. Sequencing input: blood. CDR3 sequence: CSARALFSYNEQFF. The DNA is as follows: TGCAGTGCTAGAGCCCTGTTCTCCTACAATGAGCAGTTCTTC.